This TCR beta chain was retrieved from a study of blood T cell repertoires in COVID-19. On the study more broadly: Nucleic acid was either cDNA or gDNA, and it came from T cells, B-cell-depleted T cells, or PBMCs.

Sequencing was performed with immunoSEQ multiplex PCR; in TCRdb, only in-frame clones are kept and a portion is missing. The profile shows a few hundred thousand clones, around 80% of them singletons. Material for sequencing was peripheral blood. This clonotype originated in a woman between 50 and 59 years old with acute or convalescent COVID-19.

CDR3 region: CASSPQGRSNQPQHF. CDR3 DNA sequence: TGTGCCAGCAGCCCACAGGGGAGGAGCAATCAGCCCCAGCATTTT. This rearrangement joins TRBV4-2 to TRBJ1-5; TRBD1 matches at 7 bases. V was pared by 4 bases and J by 1 base, with 4 bases of the junction left unmatched. The CDR3 spans 15 residues. Germline CDR1 is LGHNA and CDR2 is YNFKEQ.